This paragraph covers one TCR beta chain sequence. Antigen: not known. The sample originates from a study of CXCR3-negative and CXCR3-positive naive CD8 T cells. Notes on the study in general: More hydrophobic TRB CDR3s occurred in CXCR3-positive than in CXCR3-negative naive cells. Relative to memory CD8+ cells, whose diversity was much lower, both naive subsets had comparably high diversity. With surface CD5 comparable between naive subsets, TCR strength was estimated using properties derived from the TRB CDR3. Fresh PBMCs were used in most assays, and CXCR3 expression partially decreased after cryopreservation.

CDR3 size: 15 residues. Looked up from germline, CDR1 is SGDLS and CDR2 is YYNGEE. UMI-tagged TRB cDNA libraries were built via 5' RACE. TCRdb reprocessed the 5' RACE reads; each CDR3 protein has one entry and no DNA is given. The listing contains approximately 130,000 distinct CDR3 sequences. Specimen: naive CXCR3+ CD8+ T cells from blood. Subset here: CD45RO-CCR7+CD27+CD95- naive CD8+ T cells expressing CXCR3 (TNR3+). The receptor was derived from a human donor in good health. Some clones in this sample may be carry-over from other donors' samples. V gene TRBV9 combines with J gene TRBJ1-2; the TCRdb D gene call, TRBD1, has no DNA to confirm it. The chain's CDR3 is CASSGQGAIDHGYTF. The complete variable domain, with remaining parts taken from reference TRBV9 and TRBJ1-2, reads DSGVTQTPKHLITATGQRVTLRCSPRSGDLSVYWYQQSLDQGLQFLIQYYNGEERAKGNILERFSAQQFPDLHSELNLSSLELGDSALYFCASSGQGAIDHGYTFGSGTRLTVV.